This T cell receptor (beta chain) was sequenced during a study of blood T cell repertoires in COVID-19. About the study: Samples representing acute and convalescent COVID-19 were sourced from the United States, Italy and Spain. Sample material is recorded as cDNA or gDNA derived from T cells, B-cell-depleted T cells, or PBMCs.

Germline V gene data show CDR1 as SGHTA and CDR2 as FQGTGA. This CDR3 contains 15 residues. Losses at the gene ends were 2 bases for V and 4 bases for J; bases not matched to a gene: 2. Original processing methods: Scientists estimated how many nucleated cells there were by amplifying reference gene primers. The assay was immunoSEQ multiplex PCR, and TCRdb's table has in-frame clones only and misses some. For V, J and clone size, that table is used; D and trimming come from the DNA. The table shows about 180,000 clones, with about 79% occurring only once. The specimen was peripheral blood. This TCR derives from a woman in her seventies with acute or convalescent COVID-19. The chain is built from TRBV7-3 and TRBJ2-2, with 9 nucleotides matching TRBD2. CDR3 in DNA: TGTGCCAGCAGCTTACTAGCGGGACCCACCGGGGAGCTGTTTTTT. Translating it yields CASSLLAGPTGELFF.